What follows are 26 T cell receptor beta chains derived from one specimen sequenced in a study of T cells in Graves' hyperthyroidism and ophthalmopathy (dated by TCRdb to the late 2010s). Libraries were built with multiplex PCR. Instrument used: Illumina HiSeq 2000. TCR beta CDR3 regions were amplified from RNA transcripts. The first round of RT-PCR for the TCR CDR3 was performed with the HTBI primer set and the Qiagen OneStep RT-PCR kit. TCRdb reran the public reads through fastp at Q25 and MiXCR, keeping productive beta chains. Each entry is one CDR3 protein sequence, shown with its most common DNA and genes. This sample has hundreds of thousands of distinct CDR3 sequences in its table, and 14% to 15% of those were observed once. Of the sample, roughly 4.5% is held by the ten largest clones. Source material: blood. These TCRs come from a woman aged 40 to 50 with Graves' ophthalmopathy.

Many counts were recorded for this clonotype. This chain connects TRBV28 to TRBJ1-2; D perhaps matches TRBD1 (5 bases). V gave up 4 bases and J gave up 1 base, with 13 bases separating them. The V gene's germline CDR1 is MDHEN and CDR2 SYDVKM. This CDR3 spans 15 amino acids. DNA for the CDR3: TGTGCCAGCAGTTCCCCGTCAGGGATTAACTATGGCTACACCTTC. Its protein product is CASSSPSGINYGYTF.

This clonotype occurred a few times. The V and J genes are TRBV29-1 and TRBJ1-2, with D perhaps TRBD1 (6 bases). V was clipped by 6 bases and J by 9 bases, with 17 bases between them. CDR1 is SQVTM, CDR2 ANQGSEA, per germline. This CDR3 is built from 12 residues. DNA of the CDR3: TGCAGCGTCTCGGGACAAGAGAAGCGCTACACCTTC. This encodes CSVSGQEKRYTF.

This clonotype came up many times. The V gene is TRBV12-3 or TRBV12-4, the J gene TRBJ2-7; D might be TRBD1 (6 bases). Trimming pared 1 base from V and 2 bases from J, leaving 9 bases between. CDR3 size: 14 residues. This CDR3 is CASSLERDTYEQYF. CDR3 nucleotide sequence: TGTGCCAGCAGTTTAGAACGGGACACCTACGAGCAGTACTTC.

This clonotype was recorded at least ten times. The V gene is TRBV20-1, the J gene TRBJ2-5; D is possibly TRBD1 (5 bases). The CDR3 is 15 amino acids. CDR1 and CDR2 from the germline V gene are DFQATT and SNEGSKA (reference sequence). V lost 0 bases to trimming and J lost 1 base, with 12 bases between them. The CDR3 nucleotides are TGCAGTGCTAGAGATCTTGGGGCCATCCAAGAGACCCAGTACTTC. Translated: CSARDLGAIQETQYF.

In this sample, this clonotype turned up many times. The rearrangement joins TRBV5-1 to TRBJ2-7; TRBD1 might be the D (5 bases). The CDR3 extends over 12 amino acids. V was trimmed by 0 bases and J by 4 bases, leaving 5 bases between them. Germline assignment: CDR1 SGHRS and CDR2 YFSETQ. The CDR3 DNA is TGCGCCAGCAGCTTGGACAGGTACGAGCAGTACTTC. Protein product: CASSLDRYEQYF.

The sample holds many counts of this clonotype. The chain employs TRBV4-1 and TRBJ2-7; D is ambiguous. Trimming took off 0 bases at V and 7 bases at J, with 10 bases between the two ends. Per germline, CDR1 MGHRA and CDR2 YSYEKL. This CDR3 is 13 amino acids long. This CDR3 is CASSQDPSLEQYF. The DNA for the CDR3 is TGCGCCAGCAGCCAAGATCCCTCCCTGGAGCAGTACTTC.

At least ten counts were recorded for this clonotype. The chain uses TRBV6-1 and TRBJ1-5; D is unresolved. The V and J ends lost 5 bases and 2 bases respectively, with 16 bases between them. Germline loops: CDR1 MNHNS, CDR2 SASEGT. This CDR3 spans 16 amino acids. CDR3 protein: CASSPTGWEGNQPQHF. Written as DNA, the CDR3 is TGTGCCAGCAGTCCCACCGGGTGGGAAGGCAATCAGCCCCAGCATTTT.

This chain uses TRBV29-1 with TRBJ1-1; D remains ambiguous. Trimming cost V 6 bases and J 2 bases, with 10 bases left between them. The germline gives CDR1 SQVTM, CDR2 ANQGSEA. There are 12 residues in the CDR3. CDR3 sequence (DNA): TGCAGCGTCCTCTTAGAAAACACTGAAGCTTTCTTT. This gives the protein CSVLLENTEAFF.

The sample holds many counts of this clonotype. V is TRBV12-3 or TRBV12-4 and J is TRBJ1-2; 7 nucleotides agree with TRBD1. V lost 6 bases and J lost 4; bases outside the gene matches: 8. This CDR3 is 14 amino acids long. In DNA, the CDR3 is TGTGCCAGCAGCCCTCGACAGGGCTTCTATGGCTACACCTTC. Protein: CASSPRQGFYGYTF.

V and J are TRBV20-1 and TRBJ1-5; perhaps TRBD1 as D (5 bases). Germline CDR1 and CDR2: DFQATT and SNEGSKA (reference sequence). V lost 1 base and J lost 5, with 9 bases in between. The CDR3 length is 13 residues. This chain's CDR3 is CSARGEGDQPQHF. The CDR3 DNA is TGCAGTGCTAGAGGGGAAGGGGATCAGCCCCAGCATTTT.

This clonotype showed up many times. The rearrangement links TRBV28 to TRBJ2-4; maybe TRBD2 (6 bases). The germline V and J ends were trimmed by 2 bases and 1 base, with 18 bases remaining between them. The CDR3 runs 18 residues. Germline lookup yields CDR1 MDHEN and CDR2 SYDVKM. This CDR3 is CASSLAGGMGRAKNIQYF. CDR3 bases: TGTGCCAGCAGTTTAGCCGGAGGGATGGGCAGGGCCAAAAACATTCAGTACTTC.

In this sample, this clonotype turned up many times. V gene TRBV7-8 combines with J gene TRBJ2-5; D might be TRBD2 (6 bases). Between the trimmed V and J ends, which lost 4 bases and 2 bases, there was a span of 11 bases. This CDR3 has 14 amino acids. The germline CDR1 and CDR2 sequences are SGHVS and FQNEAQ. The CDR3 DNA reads TGTGCCAGCAGCTGGCGGGACCTACAAGAGACCCAGTACTTC. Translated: CASSWRDLQETQYF.

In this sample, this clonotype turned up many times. The CDR3 nucleotides are TGTGCCACCAGCGGACAGGGGTTCGCCAAAAACATTCAGTACTTC. Its translation: CATSGQGFAKNIQYF. The chain carries TRBV15 and TRBJ2-4; 9 nucleotides agree with TRBD1. The CDR3 runs 15 residues. In germline, CDR1 is LNHNV, CDR2 YYDKDF (reference sequence). Unmatched junction bases numbered 3, after V lost 5 bases and J lost 1 base.

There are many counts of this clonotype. DNA for the CDR3: TGTGCCAGCAGTTACGACGCCTACGAGCAGTACTTC. Translation: CASSYDAYEQYF. V and J are TRBV6-5 and TRBJ2-7; D is unclear. Germline lookup yields CDR1 MNHEY and CDR2 SVGAGI. The length of the CDR3 is 12 residues. V was trimmed by 2 bases and J by 2 bases, leaving 4 bases between them.

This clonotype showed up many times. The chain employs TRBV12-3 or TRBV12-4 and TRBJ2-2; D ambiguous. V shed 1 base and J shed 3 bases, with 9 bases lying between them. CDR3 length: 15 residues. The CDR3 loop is CASSLGHSYTGELFF. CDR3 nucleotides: TGTGCCAGCAGTTTAGGTCACAGTTACACCGGGGAGCTGTTTTTT.

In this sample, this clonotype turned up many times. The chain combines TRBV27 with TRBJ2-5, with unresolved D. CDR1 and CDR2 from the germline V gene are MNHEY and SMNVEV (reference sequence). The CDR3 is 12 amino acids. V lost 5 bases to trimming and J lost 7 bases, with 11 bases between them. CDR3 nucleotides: TGTGCCAGCAGTCCCCCCTTTGGGACCCAGTACTTC. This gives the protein CASSPPFGTQYF.

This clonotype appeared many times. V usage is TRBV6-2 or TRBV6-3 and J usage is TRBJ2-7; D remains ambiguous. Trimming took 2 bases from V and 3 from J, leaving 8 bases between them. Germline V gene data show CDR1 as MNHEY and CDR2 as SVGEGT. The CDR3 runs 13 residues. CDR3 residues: CASSYRVFYEQYF. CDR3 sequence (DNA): TGTGCCAGCAGTTACCGGGTCTTCTACGAGCAGTACTTC.

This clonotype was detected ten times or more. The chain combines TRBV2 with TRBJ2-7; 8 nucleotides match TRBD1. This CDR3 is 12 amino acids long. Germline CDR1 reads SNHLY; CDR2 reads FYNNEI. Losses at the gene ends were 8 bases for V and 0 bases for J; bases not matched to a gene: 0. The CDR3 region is CASGTGSYEQYF. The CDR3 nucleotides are TGTGCCAGCGGGACAGGCTCCTACGAGCAGTACTTC.

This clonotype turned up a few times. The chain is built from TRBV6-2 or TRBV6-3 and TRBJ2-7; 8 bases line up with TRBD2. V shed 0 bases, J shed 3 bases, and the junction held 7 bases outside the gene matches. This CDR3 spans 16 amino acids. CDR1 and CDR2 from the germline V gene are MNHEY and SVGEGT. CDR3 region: CASSYSVGRVYYEQYF. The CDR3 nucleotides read TGTGCCAGCAGTTACTCGGTCGGGAGGGTCTACTACGAGCAGTACTTC.

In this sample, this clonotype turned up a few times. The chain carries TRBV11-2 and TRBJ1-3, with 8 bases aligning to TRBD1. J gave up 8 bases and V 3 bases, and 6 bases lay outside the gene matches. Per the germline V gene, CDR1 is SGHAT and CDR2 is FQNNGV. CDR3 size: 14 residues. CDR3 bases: TGTGCCAGCAGCTTCAGGAACAGGGGGGACACCATATATTTT. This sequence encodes CASSFRNRGDTIYF.

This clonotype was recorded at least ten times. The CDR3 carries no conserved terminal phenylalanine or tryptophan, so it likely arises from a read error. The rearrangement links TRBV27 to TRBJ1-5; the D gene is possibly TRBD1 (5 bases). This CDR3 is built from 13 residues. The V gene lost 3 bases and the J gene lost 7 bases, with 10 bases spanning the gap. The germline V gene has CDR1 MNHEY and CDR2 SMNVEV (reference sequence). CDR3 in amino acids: CASSFAGSQPQHS. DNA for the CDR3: TGTGCCAGCAGTTTCGCAGGGAGCCAGCCCCAGCATTCT.

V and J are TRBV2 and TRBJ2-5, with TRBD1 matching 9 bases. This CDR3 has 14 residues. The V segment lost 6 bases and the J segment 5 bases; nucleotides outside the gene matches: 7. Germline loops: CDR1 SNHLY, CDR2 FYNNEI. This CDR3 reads CASSRDRDGETQYF. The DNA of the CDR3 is TGTGCCAGCAGCCGGGACAGGGATGGTGAGACCCAGTACTTC.

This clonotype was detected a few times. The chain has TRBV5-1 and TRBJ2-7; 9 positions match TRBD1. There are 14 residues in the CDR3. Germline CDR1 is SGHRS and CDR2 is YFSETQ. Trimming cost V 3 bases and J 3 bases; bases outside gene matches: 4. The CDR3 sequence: CASSSGQGHYEQYF. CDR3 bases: TGCGCCAGCAGCTCGGGACAGGGTCACTACGAGCAGTACTTC. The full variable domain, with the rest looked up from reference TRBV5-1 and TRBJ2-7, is KAGVTQTPRYLIKTRGQQVTLSCSPISGHRSVSWYQQTPGQGLQFLFEYFSETQRNKGNFPGRFSGRQFSNSRSEMNVSTLELGDSALYLCASSSGQGHYEQYFGPGTRLTVT.

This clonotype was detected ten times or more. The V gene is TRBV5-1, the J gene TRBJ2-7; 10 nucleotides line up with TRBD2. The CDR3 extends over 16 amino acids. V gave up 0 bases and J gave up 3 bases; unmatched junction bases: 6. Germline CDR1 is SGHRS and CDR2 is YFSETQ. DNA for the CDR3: TGCGCCAGCAGCTTGGCTCTAGCGGGAGAGGGCTACGAGCAGTACTTC. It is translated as CASSLALAGEGYEQYF.

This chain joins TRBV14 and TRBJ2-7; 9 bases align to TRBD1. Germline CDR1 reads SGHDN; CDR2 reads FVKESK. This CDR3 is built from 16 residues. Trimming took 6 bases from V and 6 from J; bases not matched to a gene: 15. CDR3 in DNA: TGTGCCAGCAGTTACCACCCCCCGGGACAGGGAGCCGAGCAGTACTTC. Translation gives CASSYHPPGQGAEQYF.

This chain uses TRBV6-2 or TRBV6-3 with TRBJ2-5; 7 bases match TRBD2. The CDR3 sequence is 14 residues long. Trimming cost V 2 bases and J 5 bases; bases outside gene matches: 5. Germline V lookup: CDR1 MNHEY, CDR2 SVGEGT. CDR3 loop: CASSYAGVSETQYF. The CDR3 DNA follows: TGTGCCAGCAGTTACGCGGGAGTTTCCGAGACCCAGTACTTC.